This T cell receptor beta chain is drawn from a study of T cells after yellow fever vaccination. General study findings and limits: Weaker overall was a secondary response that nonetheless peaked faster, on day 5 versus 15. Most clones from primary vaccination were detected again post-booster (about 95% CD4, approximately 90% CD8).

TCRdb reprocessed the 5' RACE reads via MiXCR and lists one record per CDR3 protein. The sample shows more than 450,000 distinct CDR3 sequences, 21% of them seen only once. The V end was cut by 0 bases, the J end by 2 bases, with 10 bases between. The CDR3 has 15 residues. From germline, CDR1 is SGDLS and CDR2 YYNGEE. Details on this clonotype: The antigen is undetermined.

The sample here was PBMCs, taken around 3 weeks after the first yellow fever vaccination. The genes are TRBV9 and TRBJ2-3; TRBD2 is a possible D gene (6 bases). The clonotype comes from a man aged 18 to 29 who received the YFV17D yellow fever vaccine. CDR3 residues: CASSVAGEYTDTQYF. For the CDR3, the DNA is TGTGCCAGCAGCGTAGCGGGGGAATACACAGATACGCAGTATTTT.